A single sample gave rise to the 7 T cell receptor beta chains below, sequenced in a study of cytomegalovirus exposure and HLA in healthy donors. PCR used 60 Vbeta primers and 13 Jbeta primers. The assay was immunoSEQ multiplex PCR, and TCRdb's table has in-frame clones only and misses some. The table has 95,000 to 110,000 clones, more than 75% seen once; the top ten hold under 13%. The sample taken for sequencing was PBMCs. These receptor sequences come from a woman aged 18-29 years in good health and CMV-seropositive.

This chain uses TRBV4-3 with TRBJ1-3, with TRBD1 matching over 7 bases. The CDR3 length is 17 residues. The junction had 12 bases not matched to a gene; V was cut back by 3 bases and J by 4 bases. The germline V gene has CDR1 LGHNA and CDR2 YSLEER. This CDR3 is CASSQVQGLVTGNTIYF. The DNA for the CDR3 is TGCGCCAGCAGCCAGGTACAGGGGCTAGTGACGGGAAACACCATATATTTT.

The chain combines TRBV7-3 with TRBJ2-5, with D maybe TRBD2 (5 bases). The CDR3 runs 14 residues. V was trimmed by 4 bases and J by 5 bases, leaving 14 bases between them. In germline, CDR1 is SGHTA, CDR2 FQGTGA. The CDR3 sequence is CASSSGLRRETQYF. CDR3 nucleotide sequence: TGTGCCAGCAGCTCTGGACTGCGCCGGGAGACCCAGTACTTC.

The J gene is TRBJ2-7, the V gene TRBV4-2; 10 positions match TRBD2. Germline-derived CDR1 and CDR2 are LGHNA and YNFKEQ. V lost 3 bases to trimming and J lost 0 bases; unmatched junction nucleotides: 2. The CDR3 contains 15 residues. The CDR3 sequence: CASSHGLAVSYEQYF. In DNA, the CDR3 is TGTGCCAGCAGCCACGGACTAGCGGTCTCCTACGAGCAGTACTTC.

The chain uses TRBV28 and TRBJ1-1; the D gene is possibly TRBD1 (5 bases). V was trimmed by 8 bases and J by 6 bases, leaving 19 bases between them. This CDR3 comprises 14 residues. The germline V gene has CDR1 MDHEN and CDR2 SYDVKM. The CDR3 is CASLGPGLLSEAFF. The CDR3 nucleotides read TGTGCCAGCCTTGGACCAGGGTTACTGTCTGAAGCTTTCTTT.

The J gene is TRBJ2-7, the V gene TRBV7-2, with unresolved D. V lost 2 bases, J lost 3 bases, and 5 bases lay in between. This CDR3 has 12 amino acids. Looked up from germline, CDR1 is SGHTA and CDR2 is FQGNSA. This CDR3 reads CASSLTRYEQYF. CDR3 in DNA: TGTGCCAGCAGCTTAACACGCTACGAGCAGTACTTC.

This clone turned up a few times. This chain joins TRBV6-5 and TRBJ2-3, with a weak D call TRBD2 (6 bases). CDR3 length: 15 amino acids. CDR1 is MNHEY, CDR2 SVGAGI, per germline. Trimming removed 6 bases at V and 4 bases at J, with 17 bases between. The CDR3 coding sequence is TGTGCCAGCAGCCCTACCGGACTACCCGCAGATACGCAGTATTTT. This gives the protein CASSPTGLPADTQYF.

The V and J genes are TRBV19 and TRBJ1-1; no clear D. The CDR3 runs to 14 residues. Per germline, CDR1 LNHDA and CDR2 SQIVND (reference sequence). Deletions cut 1 base from V and 0 bases from J, with 6 bases between. Here the CDR3 DNA reads TGTGCCAGTAGTATAGGTCAGATGAACACTGAAGCTTTCTTT. It encodes CASSIGQMNTEAFF.